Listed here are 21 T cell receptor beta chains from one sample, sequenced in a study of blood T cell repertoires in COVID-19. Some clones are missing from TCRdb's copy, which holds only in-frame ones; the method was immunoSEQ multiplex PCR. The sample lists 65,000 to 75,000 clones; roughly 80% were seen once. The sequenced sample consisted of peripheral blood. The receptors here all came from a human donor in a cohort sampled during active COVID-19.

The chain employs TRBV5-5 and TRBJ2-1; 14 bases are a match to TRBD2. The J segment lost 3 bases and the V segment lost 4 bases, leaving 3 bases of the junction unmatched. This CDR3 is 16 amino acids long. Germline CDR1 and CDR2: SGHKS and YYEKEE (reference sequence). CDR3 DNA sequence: TGTGCCAGCAGCCCGACTAGCGGGGGGGTCTACAATGAGCAGTTCTTC. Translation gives CASSPTSGGVYNEQFF.

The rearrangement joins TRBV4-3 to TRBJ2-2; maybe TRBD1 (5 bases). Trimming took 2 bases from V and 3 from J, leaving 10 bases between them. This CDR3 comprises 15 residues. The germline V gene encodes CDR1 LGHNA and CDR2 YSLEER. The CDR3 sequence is CASSQFRQYTGELFF. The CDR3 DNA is TGCGCCAGCAGCCAATTCCGACAGTACACCGGGGAGCTGTTTTTT.

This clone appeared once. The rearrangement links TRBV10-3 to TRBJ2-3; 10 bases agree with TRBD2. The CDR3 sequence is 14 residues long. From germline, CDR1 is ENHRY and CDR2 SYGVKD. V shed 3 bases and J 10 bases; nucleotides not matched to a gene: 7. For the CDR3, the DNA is TGTGCCATCAGTGACCGAGGACTAGCGGTTGCGCAGTATTTT. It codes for CAISDRGLAVAQYF.

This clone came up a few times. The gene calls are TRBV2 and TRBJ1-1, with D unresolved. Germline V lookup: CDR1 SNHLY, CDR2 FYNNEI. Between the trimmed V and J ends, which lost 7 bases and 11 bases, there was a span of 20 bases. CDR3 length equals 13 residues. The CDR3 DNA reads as TGTGCCAGCACCCAAAGCCGGGCCGGGGAGGCTTTCTTT. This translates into CASTQSRAGEAFF.

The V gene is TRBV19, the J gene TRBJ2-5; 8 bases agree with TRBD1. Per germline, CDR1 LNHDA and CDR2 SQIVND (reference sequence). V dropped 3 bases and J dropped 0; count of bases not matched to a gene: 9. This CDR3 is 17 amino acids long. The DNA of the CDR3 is TGTGCCAGTAGTATCCCCGGGACAGGAGGGGACCAAGAGACCCAGTACTTC. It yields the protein CASSIPGTGGDQETQYF.

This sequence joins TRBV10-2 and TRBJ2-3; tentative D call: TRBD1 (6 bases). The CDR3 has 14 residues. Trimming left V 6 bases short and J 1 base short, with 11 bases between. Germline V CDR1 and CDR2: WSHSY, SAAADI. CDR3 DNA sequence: TGCGCCAGCAGATCCAGGGGAGGCACAGATACGCAGTATTTT. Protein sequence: CASRSRGGTDTQYF.

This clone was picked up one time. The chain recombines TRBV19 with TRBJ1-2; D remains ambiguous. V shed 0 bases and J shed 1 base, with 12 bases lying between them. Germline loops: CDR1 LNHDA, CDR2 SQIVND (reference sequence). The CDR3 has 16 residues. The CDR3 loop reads CASSIDWAGLNYGYTF. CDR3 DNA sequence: TGTGCCAGTAGTATAGATTGGGCAGGCCTTAACTATGGCTACACCTTC.

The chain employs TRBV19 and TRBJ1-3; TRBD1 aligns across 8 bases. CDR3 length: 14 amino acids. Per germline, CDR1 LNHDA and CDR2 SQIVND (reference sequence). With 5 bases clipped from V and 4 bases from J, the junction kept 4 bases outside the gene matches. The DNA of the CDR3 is TGTGCCAGTAGTGCCACAGGGGGAGGAAACACCATATATTTT. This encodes CASSATGGGNTIYF.

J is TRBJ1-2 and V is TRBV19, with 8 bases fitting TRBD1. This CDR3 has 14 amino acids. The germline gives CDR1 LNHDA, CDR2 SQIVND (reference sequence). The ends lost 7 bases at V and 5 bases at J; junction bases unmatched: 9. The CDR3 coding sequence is TGTGCCAGTACCCTGGGACAGGTCGATTATGGCTACACCTTC. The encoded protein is CASTLGQVDYGYTF.

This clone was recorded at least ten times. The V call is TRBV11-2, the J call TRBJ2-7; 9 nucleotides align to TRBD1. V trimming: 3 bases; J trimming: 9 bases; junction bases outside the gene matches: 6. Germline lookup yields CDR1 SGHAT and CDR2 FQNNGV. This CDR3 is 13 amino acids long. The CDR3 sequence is CASSLGQGWVQYF. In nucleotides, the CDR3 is TGTGCCAGCAGCTTGGGACAGGGTTGGGTGCAGTACTTC. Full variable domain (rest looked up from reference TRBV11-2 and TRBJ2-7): EAGVAQSPRYKIIEKRQSVAFWCNPISGHATLYWYQQILGQGPKLLIQFQNNGVVDDSQLPKDRFSAERLKGVDSTLKIQPAKLEDSAVYLCASSLGQGWVQYFGPGTRLTVT.

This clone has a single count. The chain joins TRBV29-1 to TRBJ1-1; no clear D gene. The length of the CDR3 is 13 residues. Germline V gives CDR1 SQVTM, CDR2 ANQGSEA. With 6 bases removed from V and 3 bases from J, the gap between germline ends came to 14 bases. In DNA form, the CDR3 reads TGCAGCGTCAAGACTACGGGGTACACTGAAGCTTTCTTT. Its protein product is CSVKTTGYTEAFF.

CDR3 region: CAWSVPQLAGGTNKGYEQYF. DNA for the CDR3: TGTGCCTGGAGTGTACCCCAACTAGCGGGGGGTACGAACAAAGGCTACGAGCAGTACTTC. The genes are TRBV30 and TRBJ2-7; TRBD2 agrees at 12 bases. This CDR3 contains 20 residues. J lost 3 bases, V lost 0 bases, and 18 bases had no gene match. CDR1 and CDR2 from the germline V gene are GTSNPN and SVGIG (reference sequence).

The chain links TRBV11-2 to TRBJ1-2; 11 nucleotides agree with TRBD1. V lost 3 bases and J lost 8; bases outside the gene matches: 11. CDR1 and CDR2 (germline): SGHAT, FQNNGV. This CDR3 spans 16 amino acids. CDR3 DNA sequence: TGTGCCAGCAGCTTGAGGACGGGGACAGGGGGTCGCGGCTACACCTTC. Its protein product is CASSLRTGTGGRGYTF.

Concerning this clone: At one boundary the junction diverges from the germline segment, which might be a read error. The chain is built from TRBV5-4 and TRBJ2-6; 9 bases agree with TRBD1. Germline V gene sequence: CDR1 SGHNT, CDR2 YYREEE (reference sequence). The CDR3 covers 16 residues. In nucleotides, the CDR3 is TGTGCCAGCACCTTGACAGGGGGCTCTGGGGCCAACGTCCTGACTTTC. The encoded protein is CASTLTGGSGANVLTF.

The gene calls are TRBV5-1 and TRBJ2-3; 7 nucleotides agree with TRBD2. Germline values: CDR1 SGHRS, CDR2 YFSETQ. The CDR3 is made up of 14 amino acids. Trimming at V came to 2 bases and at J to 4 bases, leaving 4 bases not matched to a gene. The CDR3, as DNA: TGCGCCAGCAGCTTAGAGCGGGGTTCAGATACGCAGTATTTT. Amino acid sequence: CASSLERGSDTQYF.

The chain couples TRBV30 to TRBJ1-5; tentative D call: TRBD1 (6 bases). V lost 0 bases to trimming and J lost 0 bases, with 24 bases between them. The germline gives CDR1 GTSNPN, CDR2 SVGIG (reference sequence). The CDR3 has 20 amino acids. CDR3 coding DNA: TGTGCCTGGAGTGTACTGCGGTCCTCCCGAACAGGGACTAGCAATCAGCCCCAGCATTTT. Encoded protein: CAWSVLRSSRTGTSNQPQHF.

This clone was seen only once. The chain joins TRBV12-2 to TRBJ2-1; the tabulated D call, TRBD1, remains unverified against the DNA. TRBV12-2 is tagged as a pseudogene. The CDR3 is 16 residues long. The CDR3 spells CASRYRDRGLINEQFF. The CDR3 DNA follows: TGTGCAAGTCGCTACCGGGACAGGGGGCTAATCAATGAGCAGTTCTTC.

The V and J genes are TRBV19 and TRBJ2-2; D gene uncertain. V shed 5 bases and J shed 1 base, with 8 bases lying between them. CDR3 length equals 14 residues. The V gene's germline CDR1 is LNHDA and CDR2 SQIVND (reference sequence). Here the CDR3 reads CASSWAKNTGELFF. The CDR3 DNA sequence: TGTGCCAGTAGTTGGGCAAAGAACACCGGGGAGCTGTTTTTT.

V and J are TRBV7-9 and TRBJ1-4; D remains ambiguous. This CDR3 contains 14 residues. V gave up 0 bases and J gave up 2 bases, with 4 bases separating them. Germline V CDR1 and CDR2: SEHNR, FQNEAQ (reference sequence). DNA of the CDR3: TGTGCCAGCAGCTTAGCCGGGACTAATGAAAAACTGTTTTTT. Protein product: CASSLAGTNEKLFF.

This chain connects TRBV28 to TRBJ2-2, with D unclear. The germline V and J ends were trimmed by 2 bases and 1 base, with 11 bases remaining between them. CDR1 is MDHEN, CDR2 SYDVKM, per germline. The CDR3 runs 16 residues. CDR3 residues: CASSLVLLRNTGELFF. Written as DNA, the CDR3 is TGTGCCAGCAGTTTAGTGCTACTCCGGAACACCGGGGAGCTGTTTTTT.

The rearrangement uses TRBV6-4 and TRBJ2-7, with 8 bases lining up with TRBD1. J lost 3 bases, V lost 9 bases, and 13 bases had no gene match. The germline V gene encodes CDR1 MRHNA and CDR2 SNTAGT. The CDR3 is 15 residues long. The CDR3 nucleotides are TGTGCCAGAATCAGGAGGACAGGGATTTTCTACGAGCAGTACGTC. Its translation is CARIRRTGIFYEQYV.